These 5 T cell receptor beta chains share one sample of origin, sequenced in a study of cytomegalovirus exposure and HLA in healthy donors. 60 Vbeta and 13 Jbeta primers were used in PCR. Method: immunoSEQ multiplex PCR; TCRdb's copy keeps in-frame clones and lacks some. The sample has about 73,000 clones, 60% to 75% seen once. The source material was PBMCs. All receptors come from a man between 65 and 80 years old in good health and CMV-seronegative.

The chain uses TRBV6-5 and TRBJ2-1; the match to TRBD2 covers 10 bases. This CDR3 spans 15 amino acids. Germline CDR1 and CDR2: MNHEY and SVGAGI. The V segment lost 5 bases and the J segment 9 bases; nucleotides outside the gene matches: 10. Written as DNA, the CDR3 is TGTGCCAGCAGTACCCCTAGCGGGAGTAGAGGTGAGCAGTTCTTC. Translating it yields CASSTPSGSRGEQFF.

The V gene is TRBV28, the J gene TRBJ2-5, with D unresolved. Trimming stripped 3 bases from V and 2 bases from J, with 7 bases between. Looked up from germline, CDR1 is MDHEN and CDR2 is SYDVKM. CDR3 length: 13 amino acids. The CDR3 region is CASSFNRQETQYF. The CDR3 nucleotides are TGTGCCAGCAGTTTTAACAGACAAGAGACCCAGTACTTC.

Notes on this clone: One junction end disagrees with the germline gene, perhaps due to a read error. At the DNA level, this CDR3 is encoded by other sequences in the same sample as well. The chain recombines TRBV11-2 with TRBJ2-3, with a possible D match to TRBD1 (5 bases). This CDR3 spans 13 amino acids. The V gene's germline CDR1 is SGHAT and CDR2 FQNNGV. As DNA, the CDR3 is TGTGCCAGTACCATCCAGGGCACAGATACACAGTATTTT. Protein sequence: CASTIQGTDTQYF.

The CDR3 DNA sequence: TGTGCCAGCAGCCCCGGCGGGCTGATACTGTTCTTC. Translating it yields CASSPGGLILFF. V and J are TRBV11-2 and TRBJ2-1, with a tentative D call TRBD2 (5 bases). The V and J ends lost 5 bases and 15 bases respectively, with 17 bases between them. There are 12 residues in the CDR3. Germline V CDR1 and CDR2: SGHAT, FQNNGV.

J is TRBJ2-5 and V is TRBV19, with D possibly matching TRBD1 (6 bases). The germline CDR1 and CDR2 sequences are LNHDA and SQIVND (reference sequence). V was pared by 4 bases and J by 1 base, with 7 bases between. CDR3 length equals 13 residues. This CDR3 reads CASSRGPQETQYF. CDR3 bases: TGTGCCAGTAGTAGGGGGCCCCAAGAGACCCAGTACTTC.